Given below is one T cell receptor (beta chain) in context. Naive CD8 cells lacked CD45RO, underwent positive selection for CCR7 and left out terminally differentiated effector memory CD45RA+ cells. Profiling relied on immunoSEQ multiplex PCR, and the TCRdb table lists in-frame clones only, not all of them. The table includes some 2.1 million clones, around 95% detected once. The data belong to a study of shared clonotypes between healthy human individuals. Turning to the study itself: Three plates were used per donor for CD4 naive, three for CD4 memory, two for CD8 naive and one for CD8 memory.

The CDR3 loop spans 14 amino acids. The V end was cut by 1 base, the J end by 0 bases, with 7 bases between. The germline V gene has CDR1 SEHNR and CDR2 FQNEAQ (reference sequence). The chain employs TRBV7-9 and TRBJ2-7; TRBD1 might be the D (6 bases). The source of this sequence is a man aged 18 to 30 in good health. Some clones in this sample may be carry-over from other donors' samples. The specimen sequenced was naive CD8+ T cells from PBMCs. The CDR3 region is CASSLGQVSYEQYF. CDR3 sequence (DNA): TGTGCCAGCAGCTTAGGACAGGTCTCCTACGAGCAGTACTTC.